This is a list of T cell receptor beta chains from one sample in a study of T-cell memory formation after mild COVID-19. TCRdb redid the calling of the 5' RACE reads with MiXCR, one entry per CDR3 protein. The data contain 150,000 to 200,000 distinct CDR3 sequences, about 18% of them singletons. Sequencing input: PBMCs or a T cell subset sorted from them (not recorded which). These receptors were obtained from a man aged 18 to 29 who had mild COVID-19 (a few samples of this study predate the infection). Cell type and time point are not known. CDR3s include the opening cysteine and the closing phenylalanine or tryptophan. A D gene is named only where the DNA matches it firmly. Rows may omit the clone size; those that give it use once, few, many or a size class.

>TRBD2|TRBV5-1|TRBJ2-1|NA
CASSLKLAGGLSSYNEQFF
TGCGCCAGCAGCTTGAAGCTAGCGGGGGGCCTTAGCTCCTACAATGAGCAGTTCTTC
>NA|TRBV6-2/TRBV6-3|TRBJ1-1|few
CATRRDSGTEAFF
TGTGCCACCCGCCGGGATTCGGGCACTGAAGCTTTCTTT
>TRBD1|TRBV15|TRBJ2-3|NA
CATSRGTGGFTDTQYF
TGTGCCACCAGCAGAGGGACAGGGGGCTTTACAGATACGCAGTATTTT
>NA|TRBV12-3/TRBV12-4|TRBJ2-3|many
CASRGSSADTQYF
TGTGCCAGCAGGGGGTCTAGTGCCGATACGCAGTATTTT
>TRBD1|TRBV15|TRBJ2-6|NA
CATSRGTGGVVANVLTF
TGTGCCACCAGCAGAGGGACAGGGGGCGTCGTGGCCAACGTCCTGACTTTC
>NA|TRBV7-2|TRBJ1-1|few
CASSLEPAMNTEAFF
TGTGCCAGCAGCTTAGAGCCAGCTATGAACACTGAAGCTTTCTTT
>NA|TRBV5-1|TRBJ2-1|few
CASSLILRPPYNEQFF
TGCGCCAGCAGCTTGATTCTCCGTCCCCCCTACAATGAGCAGTTCTTC
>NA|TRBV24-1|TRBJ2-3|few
CATSDVRSGTSTDTQYF
TGTGCCACCAGTGATGTTAGGTCCGGGACTAGCACAGATACGCAGTATTTT
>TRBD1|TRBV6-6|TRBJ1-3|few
CASSRDRVSLSGNTIYF
TGTGCCAGCAGCCGCGACAGGGTCTCTCTCTCTGGAAACACCATATATTTT
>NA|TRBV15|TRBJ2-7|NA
CATSRAQGTYEQYF
TGTGCCACCAGCAGAGCTCAGGGGACCTACGAGCAGTACTTC
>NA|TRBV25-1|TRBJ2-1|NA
CASSHLQDTYNEQFF
TGTGCCAGCAGTCACCTGCAGGATACCTACAATGAGCAGTTCTTC
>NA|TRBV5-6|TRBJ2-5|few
CASSSRTPPETQYF
TGTGCCAGCAGCTCCCGGACACCCCCAGAGACCCAGTACTTC
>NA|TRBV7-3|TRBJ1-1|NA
CASSLNKGQNTEAFF
TGTGCCAGCAGCTTAAATAAGGGACAGAACACTGAAGCTTTCTTT
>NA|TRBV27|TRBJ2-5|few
CASSPGPTDQETQYF
TGTGCCAGCAGTCCAGGACCGACCGATCAAGAGACCCAGTACTTC
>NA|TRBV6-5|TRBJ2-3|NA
CASSYGPKQYF
TGTGCCAGCAGTTACGGTCCGAAGCAGTATTTT
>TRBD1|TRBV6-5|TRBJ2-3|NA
CASSTLDRGLDTQYF
TGTGCCAGCAGTACTCTGGACAGGGGGCTGGATACGCAGTATTTT
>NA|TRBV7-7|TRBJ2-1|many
CASSYGPVGGEQFF
TGTGCTAGCAGCTACGGACCCGTTGGGGGTGAGCAGTTCTTC
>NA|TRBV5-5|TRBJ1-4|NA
CASSLSKGARPGYDEKLFF
TGTGCCAGCAGCTTGTCCAAAGGGGCGCGGCCTGGGTATGATGAAAAACTGTTTTTT
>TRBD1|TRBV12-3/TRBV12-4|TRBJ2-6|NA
CASSAVAGTGGSGANVLTF
TGTGCCAGCAGTGCCGTTGCCGGGACAGGGGGTTCGGGGGCCAACGTCCTGACTTTC
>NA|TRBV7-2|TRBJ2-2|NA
CASKTANTGELFF
TGTGCCAGCAAAACAGCGAACACCGGGGAGCTGTTTTTT
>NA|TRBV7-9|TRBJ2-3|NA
CASSSSLVAGASGTQYF
TGTGCCAGCAGCTCCAGTTTAGTTGCGGGGGCCTCCGGTACGCAGTATTTT
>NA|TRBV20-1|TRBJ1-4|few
CSVPTATNEKLFF
TGCAGTGTTCCGACAGCAACTAATGAAAAACTGTTTTTT
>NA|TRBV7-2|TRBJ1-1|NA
CASSLRGTTEAFF
TGTGCCAGCAGCCTCCGGGGGACTACTGAAGCTTTCTTT
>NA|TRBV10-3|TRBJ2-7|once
CAAGRTGDYEQYF
TGTGCCGCAGGACGGACGGGTGACTACGAGCAGTACTTC
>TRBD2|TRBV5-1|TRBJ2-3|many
CASSLAGGGDTDTQYF
TGCGCCAGCAGCTTGGCGGGCGGGGGTGACACAGATACGCAGTATTTT
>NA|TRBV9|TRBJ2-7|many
CASSVRPRDKTYEQYF
TGTGCCAGCAGCGTAAGACCACGGGACAAGACCTACGAGCAGTACTTC
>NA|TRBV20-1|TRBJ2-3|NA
CSASAWGDKGNTQYF
TGCAGTGCTAGTGCGTGGGGAGACAAGGGAAATACGCAGTATTTT
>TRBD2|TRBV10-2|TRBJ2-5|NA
CASSAWTSGIGETQYF
TGCGCCAGCAGTGCTTGGACTAGCGGGATTGGAGAGACCCAGTACTTC